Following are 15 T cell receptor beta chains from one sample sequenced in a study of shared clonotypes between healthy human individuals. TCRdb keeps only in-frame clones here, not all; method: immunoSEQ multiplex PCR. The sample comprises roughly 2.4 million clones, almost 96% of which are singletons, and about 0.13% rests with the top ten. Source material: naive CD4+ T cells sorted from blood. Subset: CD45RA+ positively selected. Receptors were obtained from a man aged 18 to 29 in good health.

For the CDR3, the DNA is TGCGCCAGCAGCCAATGGCCCCGACAGGCCGTAAGCGGAAACACCATATATTTT. Translated: CASSQWPRQAVSGNTIYF. The rearrangement uses TRBV4-1 and TRBJ1-3; D perhaps matches TRBD1 (6 bases). The CDR3 consists of 18 residues. With 2 bases removed from V and 4 bases from J, the gap between germline ends came to 21 bases. Germline-derived CDR1 and CDR2 are MGHRA and YSYEKL.

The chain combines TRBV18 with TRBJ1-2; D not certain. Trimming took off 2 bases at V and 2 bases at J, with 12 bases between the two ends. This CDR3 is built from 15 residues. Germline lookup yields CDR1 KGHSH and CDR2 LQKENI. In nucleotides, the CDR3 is TGTGCCAGCTCACCAGACTACCTCTCAAACTATGGCTACACCTTC. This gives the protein CASSPDYLSNYGYTF.

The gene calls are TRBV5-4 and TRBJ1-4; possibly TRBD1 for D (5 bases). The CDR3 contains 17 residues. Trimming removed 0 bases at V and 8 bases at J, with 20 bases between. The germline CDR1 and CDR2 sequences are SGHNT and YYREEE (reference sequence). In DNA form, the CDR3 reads TGTGCCAGCAGCTTGGGGGGTGGAGGGACCCTTAGCGAAAAACTGTTTTTT. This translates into CASSLGGGGTLSEKLFF.

Here the CDR3 reads CASSPLGTGDPEAFF. Written as DNA, the CDR3 is TGTGCCAGCTCACCACTCGGGACAGGGGATCCTGAAGCTTTCTTT. The chain combines TRBV18 with TRBJ1-1; 10 nucleotides line up with TRBD1. CDR3 size: 15 residues. The ends lost 1 base at V and 6 bases at J; junction bases unmatched: 5. The germline CDR1 and CDR2 sequences are KGHSH and LQKENI.

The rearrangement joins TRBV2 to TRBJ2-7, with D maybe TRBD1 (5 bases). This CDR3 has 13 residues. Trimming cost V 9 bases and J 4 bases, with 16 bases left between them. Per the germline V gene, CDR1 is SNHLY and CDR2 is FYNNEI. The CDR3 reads CASGRGLMYEQYF. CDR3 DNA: TGTGCCAGTGGAAGGGGCCTCATGTACGAGCAGTACTTC.

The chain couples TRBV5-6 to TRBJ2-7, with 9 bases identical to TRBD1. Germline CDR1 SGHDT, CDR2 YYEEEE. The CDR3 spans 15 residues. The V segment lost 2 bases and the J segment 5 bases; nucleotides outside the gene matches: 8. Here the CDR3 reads CASSFGTGMSHEQYF. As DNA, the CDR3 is TGTGCCAGCAGCTTTGGGACAGGGATGTCCCACGAGCAGTACTTC.

This chain's CDR3 is CASSYSSPRMGGYTF. The CDR3 bases are TGTGCCAGCAGTTACTCGTCCCCTCGTATGGGTGGCTACACCTTC. The rearrangement links TRBV6-5 to TRBJ1-2; no clear D. The CDR3 sequence is 15 residues long. Germline CDR1 reads MNHEY; CDR2 reads SVGAGI. Trimming cost V 0 bases and J 7 bases, with 15 bases left between them.

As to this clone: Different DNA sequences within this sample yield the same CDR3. Here the CDR3 DNA reads TGCGCCAGCAGCTTGAGCCAGGGCACAGATACGCAGTATTTT. Translation gives CASSLSQGTDTQYF. The rearrangement links TRBV5-1 to TRBJ2-3; D is uncertain. Germline CDR1 is SGHRS and CDR2 is YFSETQ. This CDR3 spans 14 amino acids. The V end was cut by 1 base, the J end by 1 base, with 7 bases between.

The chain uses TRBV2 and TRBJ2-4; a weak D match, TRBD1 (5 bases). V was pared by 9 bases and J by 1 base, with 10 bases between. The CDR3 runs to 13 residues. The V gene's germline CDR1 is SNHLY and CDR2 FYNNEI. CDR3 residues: CARGDSAKNIQYF. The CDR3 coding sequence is TGTGCCAGAGGGGATAGCGCCAAAAACATTCAGTACTTC.

The CDR3 loop is CASSPPTGANNSPLHF. The CDR3 DNA follows: TGTGCCAGCTCACCACCGACAGGGGCAAATAATTCACCCCTCCACTTT. The chain joins TRBV18 to TRBJ1-6, with 8 bases matching TRBD1. V shed 0 bases, J shed 5 bases, and the junction held 3 bases outside the gene matches. The CDR3 runs 16 residues. In germline, CDR1 is KGHSH, CDR2 LQKENI.

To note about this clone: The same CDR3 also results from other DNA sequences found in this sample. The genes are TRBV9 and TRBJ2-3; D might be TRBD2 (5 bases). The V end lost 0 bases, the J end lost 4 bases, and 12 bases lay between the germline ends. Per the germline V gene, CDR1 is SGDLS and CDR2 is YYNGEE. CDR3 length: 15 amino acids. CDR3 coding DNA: TGTGCCAGCAGCGTAGAAAGCGGCCCCCCAGATACGCAGTATTTT. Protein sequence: CASSVESGPPDTQYF.

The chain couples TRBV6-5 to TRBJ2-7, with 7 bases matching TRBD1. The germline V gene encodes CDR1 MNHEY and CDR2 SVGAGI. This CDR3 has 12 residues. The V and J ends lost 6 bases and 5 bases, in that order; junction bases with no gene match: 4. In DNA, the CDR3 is TGTGCCAGCAGCAGGGGGAACGACGAGCAGTACTTC. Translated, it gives CASSRGNDEQYF.

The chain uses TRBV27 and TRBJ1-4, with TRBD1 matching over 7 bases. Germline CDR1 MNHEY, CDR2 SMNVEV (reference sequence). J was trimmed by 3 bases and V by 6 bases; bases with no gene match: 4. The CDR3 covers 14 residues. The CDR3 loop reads CASRRQGPNEKLFF. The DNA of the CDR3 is TGTGCCAGCAGGCGACAGGGCCCTAATGAAAAACTGTTTTTT.

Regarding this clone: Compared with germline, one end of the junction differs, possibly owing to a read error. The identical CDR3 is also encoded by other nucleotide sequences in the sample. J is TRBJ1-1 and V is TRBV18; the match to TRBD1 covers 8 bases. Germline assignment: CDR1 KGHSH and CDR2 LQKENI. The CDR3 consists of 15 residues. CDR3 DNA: TGTGCCAGTTCACCACTGGCGACAGGGGATGGTGAAGCTTTCTTT. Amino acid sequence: CASSPLATGDGEAFF. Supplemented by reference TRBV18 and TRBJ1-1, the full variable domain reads NAGVMQNPRHLVRRRGQEARLRCSPMKGHSHVYWYRQLPEEGLKFMVYLQKENIIDESGMPKERFSAEFPKEGPSILRIQQVVRGDSAAYFCASSPLATGDGEAFFGQGTRLTVV.

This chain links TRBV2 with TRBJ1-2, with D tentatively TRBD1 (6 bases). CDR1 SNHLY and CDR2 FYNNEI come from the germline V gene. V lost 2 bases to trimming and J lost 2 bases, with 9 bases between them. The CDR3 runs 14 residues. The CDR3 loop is CASSENRVNYGYTF. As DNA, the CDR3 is TGTGCCAGCAGTGAAAACAGGGTAAACTATGGCTACACCTTC.